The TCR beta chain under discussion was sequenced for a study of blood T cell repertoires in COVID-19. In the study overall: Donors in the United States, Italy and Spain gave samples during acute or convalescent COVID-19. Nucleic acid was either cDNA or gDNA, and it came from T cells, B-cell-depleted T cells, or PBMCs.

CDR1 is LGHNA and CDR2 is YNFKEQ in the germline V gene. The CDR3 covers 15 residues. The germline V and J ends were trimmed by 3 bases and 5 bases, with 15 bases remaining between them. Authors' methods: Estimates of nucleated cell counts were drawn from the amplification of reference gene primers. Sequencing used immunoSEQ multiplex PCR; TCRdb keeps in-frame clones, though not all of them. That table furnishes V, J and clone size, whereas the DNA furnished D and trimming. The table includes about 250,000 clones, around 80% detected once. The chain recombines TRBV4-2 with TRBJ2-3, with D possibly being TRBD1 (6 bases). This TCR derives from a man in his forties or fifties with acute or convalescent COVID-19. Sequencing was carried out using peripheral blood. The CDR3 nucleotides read TGTGCCAGCAGCCACGACCCTCAGGGGAAAGATACGCAGTATTTT. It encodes CASSHDPQGKDTQYF.